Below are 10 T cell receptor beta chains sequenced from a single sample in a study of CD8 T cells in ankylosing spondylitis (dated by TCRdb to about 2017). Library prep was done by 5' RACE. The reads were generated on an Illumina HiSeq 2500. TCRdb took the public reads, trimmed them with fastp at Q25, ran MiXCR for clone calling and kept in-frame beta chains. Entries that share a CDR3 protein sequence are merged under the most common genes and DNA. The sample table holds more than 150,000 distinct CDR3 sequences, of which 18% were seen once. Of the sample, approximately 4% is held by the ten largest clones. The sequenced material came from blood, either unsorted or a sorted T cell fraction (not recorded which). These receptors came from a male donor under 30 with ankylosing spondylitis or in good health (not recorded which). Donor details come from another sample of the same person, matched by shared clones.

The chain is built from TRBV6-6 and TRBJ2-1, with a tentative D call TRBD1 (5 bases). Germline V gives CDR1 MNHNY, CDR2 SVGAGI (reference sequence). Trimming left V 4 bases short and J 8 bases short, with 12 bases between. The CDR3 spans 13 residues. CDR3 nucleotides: TGTGCCAGCAGTTCCCAGGGCTCGGATGAGCAGTTCTTC. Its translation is CASSSQGSDEQFF.

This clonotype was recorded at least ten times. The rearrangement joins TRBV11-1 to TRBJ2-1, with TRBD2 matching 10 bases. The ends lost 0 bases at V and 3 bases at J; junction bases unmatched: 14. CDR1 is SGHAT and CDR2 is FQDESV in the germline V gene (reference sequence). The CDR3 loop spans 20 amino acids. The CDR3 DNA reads TGTGCCAGCAGCTTAGCCCGACTAGCGGGCAGGAGGGGGGACTACAATGAGCAGTTCTTC. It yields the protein CASSLARLAGRRGDYNEQFF.

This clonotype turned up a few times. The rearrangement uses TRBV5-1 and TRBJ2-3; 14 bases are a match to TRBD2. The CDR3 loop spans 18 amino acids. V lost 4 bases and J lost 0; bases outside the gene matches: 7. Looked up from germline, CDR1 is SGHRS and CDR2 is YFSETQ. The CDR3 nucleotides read TGCGCCAGCAGCAAAGGACTAGCGGGAGGTGGCAGCACAGATACGCAGTATTTT. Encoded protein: CASSKGLAGGGSTDTQYF.

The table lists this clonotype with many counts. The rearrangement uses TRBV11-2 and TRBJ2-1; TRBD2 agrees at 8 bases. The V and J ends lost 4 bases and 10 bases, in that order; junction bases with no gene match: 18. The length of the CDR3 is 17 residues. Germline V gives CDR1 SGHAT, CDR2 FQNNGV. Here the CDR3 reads CASSSMTSVWGKKEQFF. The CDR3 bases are TGTGCCAGCAGCTCAATGACTAGCGTCTGGGGTAAAAAGGAGCAGTTCTTC.

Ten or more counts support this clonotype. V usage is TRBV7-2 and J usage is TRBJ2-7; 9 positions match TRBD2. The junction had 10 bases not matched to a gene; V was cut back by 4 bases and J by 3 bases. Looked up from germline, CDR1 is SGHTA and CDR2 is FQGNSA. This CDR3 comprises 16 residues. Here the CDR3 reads CASSWGLLREGYEQYF. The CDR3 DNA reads TGTGCCAGCAGCTGGGGGCTTCTGCGGGAGGGCTACGAGCAGTACTTC.

This CDR3 is CASSAGGPADTQYF. CDR3 sequence (DNA): TGTGCCAGCAGTGCGGGAGGCCCTGCTGATACGCAGTATTTT. The V call is TRBV6-4, the J call TRBJ2-3; 7 positions agree with TRBD2. Unmatched junction bases numbered 7, after V lost 4 bases and J lost 6 bases. The CDR3 consists of 14 residues. CDR1 MRHNA and CDR2 SNTAGT come from the germline V gene.

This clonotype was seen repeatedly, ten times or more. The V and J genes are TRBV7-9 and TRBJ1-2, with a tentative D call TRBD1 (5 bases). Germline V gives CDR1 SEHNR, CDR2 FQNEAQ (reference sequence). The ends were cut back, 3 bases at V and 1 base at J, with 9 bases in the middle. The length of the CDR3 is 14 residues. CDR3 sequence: CASSFDSFNYGYTF. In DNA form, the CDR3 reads TGTGCCAGCAGCTTTGACAGTTTTAACTATGGCTACACCTTC.

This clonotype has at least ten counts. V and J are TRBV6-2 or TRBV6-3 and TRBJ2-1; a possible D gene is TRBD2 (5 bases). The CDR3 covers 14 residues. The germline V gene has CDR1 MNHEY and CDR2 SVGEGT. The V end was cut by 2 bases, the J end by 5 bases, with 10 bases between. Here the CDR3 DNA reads TGTGCCAGCAGTTACGCCGGGGTTCACAATGAGCAGTTCTTC. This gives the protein CASSYAGVHNEQFF.

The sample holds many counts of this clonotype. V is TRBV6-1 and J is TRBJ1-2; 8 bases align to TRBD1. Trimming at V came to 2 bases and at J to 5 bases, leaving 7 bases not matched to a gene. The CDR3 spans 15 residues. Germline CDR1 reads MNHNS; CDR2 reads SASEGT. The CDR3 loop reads CASSENPGGGYGYTF. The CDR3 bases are TGTGCCAGCAGTGAAAACCCAGGGGGCGGGTATGGCTACACCTTC.

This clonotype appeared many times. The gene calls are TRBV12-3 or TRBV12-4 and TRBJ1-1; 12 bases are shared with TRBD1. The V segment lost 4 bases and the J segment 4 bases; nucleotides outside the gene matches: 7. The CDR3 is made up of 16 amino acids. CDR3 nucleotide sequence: TGTGCCAGCAGTTCTCCGGGACAGGGGGCTTTCACTGAAGCTTTCTTT. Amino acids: CASSSPGQGAFTEAFF.